The 27 T cell receptor beta chains presented below share a single source sample, sequenced in a study of T cells in Graves' hyperthyroidism and ophthalmopathy. Regions amplified from RNA transcripts were the TCR beta CDR3 regions. Carried out on the TCR CDR3, a first-round RT-PCR used the HTBI primer set. Each CDR3 protein gets one entry after TCRdb re-called the multiplex PCR reads with MiXCR. The table shows around 620,000 distinct CDR3 sequences, with around 45% occurring only once. The sample taken for sequencing was peripheral blood or thyroid tissue (not recorded which). The receptors were gathered from an adult woman with Graves' disease, either hyperthyroidism or ophthalmopathy (not recorded which).

This clonotype was detected many times. The V gene is TRBV12-3 or TRBV12-4, the J gene TRBJ1-6; 7 positions agree with TRBD1. V gave up 6 bases and J gave up 11 bases; unmatched junction bases: 4. CDR3 length: 12 residues. CDR3 region: CASSQQGTPLHF. The CDR3 DNA is TGTGCCAGCAGCCAACAGGGGACACCCCTCCACTTT.

This clonotype has at least ten counts. The chain combines TRBV11-1 with TRBJ2-2; no definite D call. V shed 1 base and J shed 7 bases, with 7 bases lying between them. There are 13 residues in the CDR3. The germline CDR1 and CDR2 sequences are SGHAT and FQDESV (reference sequence). Written as DNA, the CDR3 is TGTGCCAGCAGCTTAGAAGAGATCGGGGAGCTGTTTTTT. It translates to CASSLEEIGELFF.

The V gene is TRBV7-2, the J gene TRBJ1-2, with unresolved D. V lost 6 bases and J lost 2, with 10 bases in between. This CDR3 comprises 13 residues. Germline V gives CDR1 SGHTA, CDR2 FQGNSA. The chain's CDR3 is CASRDIGNYGYTF. As DNA, the CDR3 is TGTGCCAGCAGAGATATCGGGAACTATGGCTACACCTTC.

This clonotype was seen many times. This chain links TRBV19 with TRBJ1-5, with 11 bases matching TRBD1. Germline values: CDR1 LNHDA, CDR2 SQIVND (reference sequence). V was clipped by 10 bases and J by 7 bases; unmatched bases: 15. The CDR3 totals 16 residues. CDR3 sequence (DNA): TGTGCCACTCGCGGACAGGGGGCGTCAGTGAACCAGCCCCAGCATTTT. Protein: CATRGQGASVNQPQHF.

The chain couples TRBV7-2 to TRBJ1-1; 9 bases agree with TRBD1. The V and J ends lost 5 bases and 10 bases, in that order; junction bases with no gene match: 11. The CDR3 contains 14 residues. Germline assignment: CDR1 SGHTA and CDR2 FQGNSA. The CDR3 DNA reads TGTGCCAGCAGCCTACAGGGGGCGCTTTTTGGAGCTTTCTTT. It encodes CASSLQGALFGAFF.

This clonotype was counted at least ten times. The J gene is TRBJ1-2, the V gene TRBV10-2, with D tentatively TRBD1 (6 bases). The ends were cut back, 8 bases at V and 10 bases at J, with 29 bases in the middle. This CDR3 spans 16 amino acids. Germline V gene lookup returns CDR1 WSHSY and CDR2 SAAADI. The CDR3 protein is CASRNLRGQTDVDYTF. The CDR3 region has the DNA TGCGCCAGCCGGAACCTCCGTGGACAGACGGACGTTGACTACACCTTC.

Details on this clonotype: The DNA is left out, because the CDR3 cannot be placed on it with certainty; the CDR3 is given as TCRdb lists it. The V gene is TRBV2, the J gene TRBJ2-7; the D call of TRBD2 is as the table states it, not checked on the DNA. Germline V gene lookup returns CDR1 SNHLY and CDR2 FYNNEI. A total of 17 residues make up the CDR3, ends included. The CDR3 protein is CACSASPGKQGRIEQYF.

In its sample, this clonotype was seen a few times. The rearrangement joins TRBV10-3 to TRBJ2-1; D perhaps matches TRBD1 (6 bases). V gave up 6 bases and J gave up 7 bases, with 7 bases separating them. The CDR3 length is 11 residues. Germline V CDR1 and CDR2: ENHRY, SYGVKD. For the CDR3, the DNA is TGTGCCATCAGGAGGGGGAATGAGCAGTTCTTC. Encoded protein: CAIRRGNEQFF.

The chain combines TRBV10-3 with TRBJ2-7; D call uncertain. The germline V gene encodes CDR1 ENHRY and CDR2 SYGVKD. The CDR3 is made up of 14 amino acids. Trimming took 0 bases from V and 3 from J, leaving 9 bases between them. CDR3 amino acids: CAISESGTDYEQYF. DNA for the CDR3: TGTGCCATCAGTGAGTCGGGCACCGACTACGAGCAGTACTTC.

The chain uses TRBV7-9 and TRBJ1-1, with unresolved D. Trimming pared 5 bases from V and 11 bases from J, leaving 9 bases between. Germline CDR1 and CDR2: SEHNR and FQNEAQ (reference sequence). This CDR3 is 10 amino acids long. The CDR3 DNA reads TGTGCCAGCAGCGCCCGGGAGGCTTTCTTT. This translates into CASSAREAFF.

The chain uses TRBV7-3 and TRBJ1-1; 7 positions match TRBD1. V lost 4 bases and J lost 10; bases outside the gene matches: 6. The CDR3 loop spans 12 amino acids. Per the germline V gene, CDR1 is SGHTA and CDR2 is FQGTGA. Written as DNA, the CDR3 is TGTGCCAGCAGCTCGAAGGGGGCGCGAGCTTTCTTT. Residues: CASSSKGARAFF.

The chain is built from TRBV10-2 and TRBJ2-5; D is uncertain. V was cut by 0 bases and J by 4 bases, with 12 bases left in between. This CDR3 contains 15 residues. Germline V gene data show CDR1 as WSHSY and CDR2 as SAAADI. This CDR3 is CASSESILASETQYF. The CDR3 DNA is TGCGCCAGCAGTGAGTCGATTTTGGCCTCAGAGACCCAGTACTTC.

This sequence joins TRBV5-1 and TRBJ1-1, with D hard to call. The CDR3 is made up of 14 amino acids. V shed 4 bases and J shed 3 bases, with 13 bases lying between them. Germline V gene lookup returns CDR1 SGHRS and CDR2 YFSETQ. The CDR3 DNA reads TGCGCCAGCAGCGATGGACTAGGAGACACTGAAGCTTTCTTT. Translation: CASSDGLGDTEAFF. Supplemented by reference TRBV5-1 and TRBJ1-1, the full variable domain reads KAGVTQTPRYLIKTRGQQVTLSCSPISGHRSVSWYQQTPGQGLQFLFEYFSETQRNKGNFPGRFSGRQFSNSRSEMNVSTLELGDSALYLCASSDGLGDTEAFFGQGTRLTVV.

In its sample, this clonotype was seen many times. V usage is TRBV10-3 and J usage is TRBJ2-7; possibly TRBD1 for D (5 bases). CDR1 is ENHRY and CDR2 is SYGVKD in the germline V gene. V lost 0 bases and J lost 5, with 14 bases in between. This CDR3 is 15 amino acids long. This CDR3 is CAISESPSDIDEQYF. DNA of the CDR3: TGTGCCATCAGTGAGTCGCCGTCGGACATCGACGAGCAGTACTTC.

The chain employs TRBV29-1 and TRBJ1-2; D may be TRBD1 (5 bases). The CDR3 extends over 11 amino acids. Trimming left V 5 bases short and J 6 bases short, with 10 bases between. Germline CDR1 is SQVTM and CDR2 is ANQGSEA. CDR3 nucleotides: TGCAGCGTTAACCTAGGGGATGGCTACACCTTC. Protein product: CSVNLGDGYTF.

Many counts were recorded for this clonotype. This sequence joins TRBV7-9 and TRBJ1-3; 7 bases agree with TRBD1. The CDR3 is 15 residues long. Germline CDR1 is SEHNR and CDR2 is FQNEAQ (reference sequence). Trimming cost V 4 bases and J 0 bases; bases outside gene matches: 3. The CDR3 bases are TGTGCCAGCAGCTGGGACAGCTACTCTGGAAACACCATATATTTT. Encoded protein: CASSWDSYSGNTIYF. The variable domain in full, completed from reference TRBV7-9 and TRBJ1-3, reads DTGVSQNPRHKITKRGQNVTFRCDPISEHNRLYWYRQTLGQGPEFLTYFQNEAQLEKSRLLSDRFSAERPKGSFSTLEIQRTEQGDSAMYLCASSWDSYSGNTIYFGEGSWLTVV.

The chain uses TRBV7-6 and TRBJ1-5; possible D gene TRBD1, 5 bases. CDR3 length: 17 amino acids. Trimming shortened V by 1 base and J by 11 bases, and 24 bases separated the two germline ends. Germline lookup yields CDR1 SGHVS and CDR2 FNYEAQ. In DNA form, the CDR3 reads TGTGCCAGCAGCTTAGTTGTGGGTGGGGCAGCCCAAGAGACCCAGCATTTT. Protein: CASSLVVGGAAQETQHF.

This clonotype was seen repeatedly, ten times or more. V gene TRBV20-1 combines with J gene TRBJ2-5; TRBD2 might be the D (6 bases). The CDR3 extends over 14 amino acids. The germline CDR1 and CDR2 sequences are DFQATT and SNEGSKA (reference sequence). V lost 5 bases and J 7 bases, leaving 20 bases between the germline ends. The CDR3 sequence: CSAQGFGTDRTQYF. CDR3 nucleotides: TGCAGTGCTCAAGGGTTCGGGACTGACCGGACCCAGTACTTC.

At least ten counts were recorded for this clonotype. The chain has TRBV12-3 or TRBV12-4 and TRBJ2-5; 8 bases line up with TRBD1. The CDR3 spans 15 residues. Trimming removed 4 bases from V and 0 bases from J; junction bases left unmatched: 4. CDR3 sequence reads: CASSSHRGYQETQYF. CDR3 DNA sequence: TGTGCCAGCAGTTCCCACAGGGGGTACCAAGAGACCCAGTACTTC.

This clonotype showed up many times. A junction boundary mismatches the germline segment, possibly from a read error. The chain uses TRBV7-7 and TRBJ2-3, with D possibly called TRBD1 or TRBD2 (5 bases each). The germline gives CDR1 SSHAT, CDR2 FNYEAQ (reference sequence). This CDR3 is built from 13 residues. CDR3 DNA sequence: TGTGCTAGCAGCTTCCACGAGGGGGATACGCAGTATTTT. Its translation: CASSFHEGDTQYF. The full variable domain, its missing parts supplied by reference TRBV7-7 and TRBJ2-3, is GAGVSQSPRYKVTKRGQDVTLRCDPISSHATLYWYQQALGQGPEFLTYFNYEAQPDKSGLPSDRFSAERPEGSISTLTIQRTEQRDSAMYRCASSFHEGDTQYFGPGTRLTVL.

A remark on this clonotype: A much larger clone is a single base away; this may be a read error. The chain links TRBV7-9 to TRBJ2-7, with TRBD1 as a possible D gene (5 bases). There are 16 residues in the CDR3. The germline V gene encodes CDR1 SEHNR and CDR2 FQNEAQ (reference sequence). The CDR3 nucleotides are TGTGCCGGCAGCCCGCGGAGTTGGGGCGGCTCCTACGAGCAGTACTTC. This translates into CAGSPRSWGGSYEQYF. Together with reference TRBV7-9 and TRBJ2-7, the CDR3 gives the full variable domain: DTGVSQNPRHKITKRGQNVTFRCDPISEHNRLYWYRQTLGQGPEFLTYFQNEAQLEKSRLLSDRFSAERPKGSFSTLEIQRTEQGDSAMYLCAGSPRSWGGSYEQYFGPGTRLTVT.

This chain links TRBV10-3 with TRBJ1-5; D remains unclear. V dropped 1 base and J dropped 7 bases, with 8 bases sitting between them. The V gene's germline CDR1 is ENHRY and CDR2 SYGVKD. This CDR3 contains 13 residues. The DNA for the CDR3 is TGTGCCATCAGTGAGTTCGACCGACAGCCCCAGCATTTT. Translated: CAISEFDRQPQHF.

This clonotype occurred once. This may be a read error: a much more frequent sequence differs by one nucleotide. Given the absence of the conserved phenylalanine or tryptophan at the CDR3 end, a read error is likely. The chain carries TRBV3-1 and TRBJ1-1; D not certain. Between the trimmed V and J ends, which lost 4 bases and 0 bases, there was a span of 9 bases. Germline CDR1 and CDR2: LGHDT and YNNKEL (reference sequence). The CDR3 has 14 amino acids. The CDR3 region has the DNA TGTGCCAGCAGCCGGGAAGGCCTGAACACTGAAGCTTTCCTT. Its translation: CASSREGLNTEAFL.

This clonotype was detected only a few times. The V and J genes are TRBV7-2 and TRBJ1-5, with D perhaps TRBD1 (6 bases). The CDR3 covers 12 residues. V was cut by 3 bases and J by 9 bases, with 9 bases left in between. CDR1 and CDR2 from the germline V gene are SGHTA and FQGNSA. DNA for the CDR3: TGTGCCAGCAGCTTTACAGGGCCGCCCCAGCATTTT. Residues: CASSFTGPPQHF.

The chain is built from TRBV15 and TRBJ2-7, with TRBD2 identical over 7 bases. Germline values: CDR1 LNHNV, CDR2 YYDKDF (reference sequence). This CDR3 contains 15 residues. V shed 5 bases and J 3 bases; nucleotides not matched to a gene: 10. CDR3 sequence: CATSLGPGGDYEQYF. Written as DNA, the CDR3 is TGTGCCACCAGCCTAGGACCGGGAGGAGACTACGAGCAGTACTTC.

This chain connects TRBV7-8 to TRBJ1-5; D not resolved. V dropped 7 bases and J dropped 11 bases, with 24 bases sitting between them. Germline CDR1 SGHVS, CDR2 FQNEAQ. The CDR3 has 15 residues. For the CDR3, the DNA is TGTGCCAGCACCCTCCTAGGGCGGCCGCGGGAGACCCAGCATTTT. Translation: CASTLLGRPRETQHF.

This clonotype showed up many times. The rearrangement links TRBV20-1 to TRBJ1-1; D is possibly TRBD1 (6 bases). Germline CDR1 DFQATT, CDR2 SNEGSKA (reference sequence). There are 17 residues in the CDR3. V was cut by 3 bases and J by 2 bases, with 22 bases left in between. DNA of the CDR3: TGCAGTGCTAGTATGGGTGGGACAAAGCGGAATAACACTGAAGCTTTCTTT. This encodes CSASMGGTKRNNTEAFF.